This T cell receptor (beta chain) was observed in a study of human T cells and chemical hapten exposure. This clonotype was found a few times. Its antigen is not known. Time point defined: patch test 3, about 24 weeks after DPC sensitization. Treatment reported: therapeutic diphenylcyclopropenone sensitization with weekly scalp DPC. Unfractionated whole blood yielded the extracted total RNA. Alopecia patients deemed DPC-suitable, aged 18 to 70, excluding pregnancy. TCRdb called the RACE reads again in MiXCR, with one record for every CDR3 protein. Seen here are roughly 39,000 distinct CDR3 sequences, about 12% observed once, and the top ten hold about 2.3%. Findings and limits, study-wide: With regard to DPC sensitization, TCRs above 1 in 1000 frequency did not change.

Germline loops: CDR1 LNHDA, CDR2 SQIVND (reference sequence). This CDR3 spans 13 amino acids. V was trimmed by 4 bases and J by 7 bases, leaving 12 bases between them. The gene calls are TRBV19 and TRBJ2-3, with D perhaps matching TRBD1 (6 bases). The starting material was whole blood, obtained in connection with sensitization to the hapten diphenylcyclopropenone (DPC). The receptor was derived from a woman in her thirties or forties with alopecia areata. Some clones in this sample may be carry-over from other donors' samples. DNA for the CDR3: TGTGCCAGTAGTAAGGAGAGGGGGAATACGCAGTATTTT. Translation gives CASSKERGNTQYF. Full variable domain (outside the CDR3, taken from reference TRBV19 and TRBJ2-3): DGGITQSPKYLFRKEGQNVTLSCEQNLNHDAMYWYRQDPGQGLRLIYYSQIVNDFQKGDIAEGYSVSREKKESFPLTVTSAQKNPTAFYLCASSKERGNTQYFGPGTRLTVL.